Listed below are T cell receptor beta chains from one sample, sequenced in a study of T-cell memory formation after mild COVID-19. TCRdb analysed the 5' RACE reads with MiXCR anew, one entry per CDR3 protein. The table has about 560,000 distinct CDR3 sequences, about 22% seen once. The source material was PBMCs or a T cell subset sorted from them (not recorded which). The origin of the receptors is an adult woman who had mild COVID-19 (a few samples of this study predate the infection). Cell type and time point are not known. Each CDR3 is given without its conserved first and last residue. The D gene is left open where the match is weak.

TRBJ2-3 13 TRBV7-3 . ASSSRGGPTDTQY
TRBJ2-1 11 TRBV24-1 TRBD2 ATSTSGEDEQF
TRBJ1-3 13 TRBV3-1 TRBD1 ASREGASSGNTIY
TRBJ2-2 14 TRBV5-6 TRBD2 ASSLEASGVTGELF
TRBJ2-1 14 TRBV11-1 TRBD2 ASSLGTSGSWNEQF
TRBJ2-7 11 TRBV7-9 . ASSITESYEQY
TRBJ2-2 14 TRBV5-1 TRBD2 ASSPAMPGGTGELF
TRBJ2-5 12 TRBV29-1 TRBD2 SVCPGLARETQY
TRBJ2-7 13 TRBV6-1 TRBD2 ASSESASGAHEQY
TRBJ1-5 13 TRBV5-8 . ASSLVDGVGQPQH
TRBJ2-5 12 TRBV20-1 . SARDLRAVETQY
TRBJ2-5 12 TRBV7-9 . ASSPWTEKETQY
TRBJ2-2 11 TRBV5-1 TRBD2 ASSPGRGGELF
TRBJ2-1 12 TRBV7-2 . ASSTYRSYNEQF
TRBJ1-1 12 TRBV7-3 . ASSLSGRDTEAF
TRBJ1-1 11 TRBV7-3 TRBD1 ASSLTRDSEAF
TRBJ1-6 12 TRBV2 . ASSERGYNSPLH
TRBJ2-3 13 TRBV12-3/TRBV12-4 . ASSLELGRTDTQY
TRBJ2-7 10 TRBV3-1 . ATSGEPYEQY
TRBJ2-3 13 TRBV10-3 . ATREKAQGTDTQY
TRBJ2-7 12 TRBV3-1 . ASSHSRVYYEQY
TRBJ2-7 13 TRBV4-3 . ASSQDLLDSSEQY
TRBJ2-1 14 TRBV12-3/TRBV12-4 TRBD2 ASSGQGLAGFNEQF
TRBJ2-1 16 TRBV21-1 . ASSKENLDRGPYNEQF
TRBJ2-5 14 TRBV7-3 TRBD2 ASSLSGRAGGETQY
TRBJ2-1 14 TRBV4-3 . ASSQEVTPTTNEQF
TRBJ2-3 11 TRBV2 . ASSGTYTDTQY
TRBJ2-7 15 TRBV14 . ASSQDSTGWSSYEQY
TRBJ2-2 12 TRBV11-3 TRBD1 ASSTRQGDGELF
TRBJ2-3 13 TRBV28 . ASTTVLRSTDTQY
TRBJ2-1 13 TRBV7-3 TRBD1 ASSSRPGQIYEQF
TRBJ2-7 14 TRBV4-1 TRBD2 ASSHTSGTRSYEQY
TRBJ2-1 12 TRBV20-1 . SAGRGTYYNEQF
TRBJ2-3 16 TRBV5-1 TRBD1 ASSLGLRDSLLRDTQY
TRBJ1-5 13 TRBV12-3/TRBV12-4 . ASKQRGAGNQPQH
TRBJ2-2 14 TRBV20-1 . SARAAGRSNTGELF
TRBJ2-2 14 TRBV20-1 . SARPGQPSNTGELF
TRBJ2-7 13 TRBV3-1 . ASAPTAGSSYEQY
TRBJ1-1 13 TRBV3-1 TRBD1 ASNPGQGSNTEAF
TRBJ2-7 13 TRBV6-5 . ASSYQGRHSYEQY
TRBJ2-7 11 TRBV6-6 . AARGTLSYEQY
TRBJ1-2 11 TRBV5-1 . ASSWEDADGYT
TRBJ2-6 17 TRBV3-1 . ASSQFAGQISSGANVLT
TRBJ2-1 13 TRBV20-1 . SARTKVARGNEQF
TRBJ2-1 16 TRBV4-2 TRBD1 ASSRGVGTGQSYNEQF